This TCR beta chain is drawn from a study of sequential checkpoint blockade in melanoma. Treatment in this sample: randomized to nivolumab then ipilimumab (arm A) or the reverse (arm B). From thawed PBMCs, live CD3+CD8+ cells negative for CD19 and CD56 were sorted. The assay was immunoSEQ multiplex PCR, and TCRdb's table has in-frame clones only and misses some. The sample has tens of thousands of clones, 70% to 90% seen once. Germline loops: CDR1 SEHNR, CDR2 FQNEAQ (reference sequence). CDR3 length equals 16 residues. The trim removed 5 bases at V and 2 bases at J, leaving 6 bases unmatched. Sample: CD8+ T cells sorted from blood (inferred from file names), taken from a patient given nivolumab and ipilimumab in sequence. The chain employs TRBV7-9 and TRBJ2-3; 11 nucleotides agree with TRBD2. This sequence originates from a human donor with melanoma. As DNA, the CDR3 is TGTGCCAGCAGCCTAACTAGCGGGGGCGACACAGATACGCAGTATTTT. Protein product: CASSLTSGGDTDTQYF.